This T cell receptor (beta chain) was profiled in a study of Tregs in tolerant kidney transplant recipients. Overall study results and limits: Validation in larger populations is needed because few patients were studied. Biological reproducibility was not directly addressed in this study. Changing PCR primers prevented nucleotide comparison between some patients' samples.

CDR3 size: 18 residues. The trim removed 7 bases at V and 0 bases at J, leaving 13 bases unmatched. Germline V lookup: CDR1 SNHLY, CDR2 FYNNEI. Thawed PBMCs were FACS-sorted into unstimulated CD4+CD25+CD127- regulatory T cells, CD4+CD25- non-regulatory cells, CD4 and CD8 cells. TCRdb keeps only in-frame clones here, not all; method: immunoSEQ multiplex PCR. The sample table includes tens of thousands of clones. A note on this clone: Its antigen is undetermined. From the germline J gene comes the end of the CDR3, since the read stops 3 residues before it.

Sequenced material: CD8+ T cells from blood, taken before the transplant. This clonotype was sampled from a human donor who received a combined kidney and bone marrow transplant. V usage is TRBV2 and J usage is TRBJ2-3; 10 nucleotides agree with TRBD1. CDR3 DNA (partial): TGTGCCAGCACCTGGACGACGGGACAGGGGACTAGCACAGATACG. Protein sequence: CASTWTTGQGTSTDT. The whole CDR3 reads CASTWTTGQGTSTDTQYF.